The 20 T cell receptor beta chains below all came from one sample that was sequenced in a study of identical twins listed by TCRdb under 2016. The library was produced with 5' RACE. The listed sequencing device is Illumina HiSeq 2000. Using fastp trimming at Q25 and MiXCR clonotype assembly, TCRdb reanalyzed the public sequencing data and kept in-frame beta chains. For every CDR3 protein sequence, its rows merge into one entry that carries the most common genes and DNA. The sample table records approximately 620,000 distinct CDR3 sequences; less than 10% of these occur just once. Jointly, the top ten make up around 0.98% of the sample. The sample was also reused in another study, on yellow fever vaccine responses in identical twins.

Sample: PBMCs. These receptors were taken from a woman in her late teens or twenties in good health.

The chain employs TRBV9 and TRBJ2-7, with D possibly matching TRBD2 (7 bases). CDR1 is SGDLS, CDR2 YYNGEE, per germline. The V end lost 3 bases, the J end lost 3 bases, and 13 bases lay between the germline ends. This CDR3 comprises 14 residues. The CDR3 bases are TGTGCCAGCAGCGAGGGGGGGGCCAGCTACGAGCAGTACTTC. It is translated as CASSEGGASYEQYF.

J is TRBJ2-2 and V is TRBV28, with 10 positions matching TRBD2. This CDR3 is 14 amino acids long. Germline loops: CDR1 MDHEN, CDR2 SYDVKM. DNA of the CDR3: TGTGGAAGTAGCGGGGGGTTGCACACCGGGGAGCTGTTTTTT. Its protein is CGSSGGLHTGELFF.

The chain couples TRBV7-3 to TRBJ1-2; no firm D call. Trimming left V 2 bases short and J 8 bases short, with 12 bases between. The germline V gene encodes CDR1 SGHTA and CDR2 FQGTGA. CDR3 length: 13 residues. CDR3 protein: CASSLGPRAGYTF. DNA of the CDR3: TGTGCCAGCAGCTTAGGACCAAGGGCAGGCTACACCTTC. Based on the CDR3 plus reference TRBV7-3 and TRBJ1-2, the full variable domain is GAGVSQTPSNKVTEKGKYVELRCDPISGHTALYWYRQSLGQGPEFLIYFQGTGAADDSGLPNDRFFAVRPEGSVSTLKIQRTERGDSAVYLCASSLGPRAGYTFGSGTRLTVV.

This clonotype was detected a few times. CDR3 region: CSVDEAGGTDTQYF. The CDR3 DNA sequence: TGCAGCGTTGATGAGGCAGGGGGAACAGATACGCAGTATTTT. The chain couples TRBV29-1 to TRBJ2-3; 7 nucleotides agree with TRBD1. The CDR3 has 14 amino acids. V was pared by 3 bases and J by 3 bases, with 6 bases of the junction left unmatched. CDR1 and CDR2 (germline): SQVTM, ANQGSEA.

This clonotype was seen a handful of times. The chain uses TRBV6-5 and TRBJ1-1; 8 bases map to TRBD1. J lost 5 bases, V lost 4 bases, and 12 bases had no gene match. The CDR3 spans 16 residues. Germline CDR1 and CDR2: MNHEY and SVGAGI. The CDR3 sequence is CASSFGRGRKRTEAFF. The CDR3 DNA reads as TGTGCCAGCAGTTTCGGCAGGGGGCGTAAAAGGACTGAAGCTTTCTTT.

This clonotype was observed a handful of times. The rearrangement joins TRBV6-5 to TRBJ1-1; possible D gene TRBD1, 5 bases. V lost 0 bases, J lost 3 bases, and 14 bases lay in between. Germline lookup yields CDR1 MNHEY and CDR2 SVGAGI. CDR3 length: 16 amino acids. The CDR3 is CASSYSSWGVDTEAFF. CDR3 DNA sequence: TGTGCCAGCAGTTACTCGTCATGGGGGGTTGACACTGAAGCTTTCTTT.

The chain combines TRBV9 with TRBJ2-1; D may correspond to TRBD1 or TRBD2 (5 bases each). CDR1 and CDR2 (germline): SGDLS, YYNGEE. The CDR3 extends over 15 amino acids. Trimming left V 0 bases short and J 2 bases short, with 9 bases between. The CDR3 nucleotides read TGTGCCAGCAGCGTAGTACCGGGACCCTACAATGAGCAGTTCTTC. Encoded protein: CASSVVPGPYNEQFF.

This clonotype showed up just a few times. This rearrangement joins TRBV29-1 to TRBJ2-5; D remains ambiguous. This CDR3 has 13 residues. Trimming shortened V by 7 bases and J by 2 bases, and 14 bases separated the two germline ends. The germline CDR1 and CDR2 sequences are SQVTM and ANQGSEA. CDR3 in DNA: TGCAGCGGTGTCGGTAGGCAGCAAGAGACCCAGTACTTC. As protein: CSGVGRQQETQYF.

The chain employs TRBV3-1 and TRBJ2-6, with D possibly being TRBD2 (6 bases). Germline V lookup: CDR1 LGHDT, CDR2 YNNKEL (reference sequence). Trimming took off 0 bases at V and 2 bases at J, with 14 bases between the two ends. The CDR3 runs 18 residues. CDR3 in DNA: TGTGCCAGCAGCCAAGAAGGCGGGGTCAGGGCTGGGGCCAACGTCCTGACTTTC. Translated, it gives CASSQEGGVRAGANVLTF.

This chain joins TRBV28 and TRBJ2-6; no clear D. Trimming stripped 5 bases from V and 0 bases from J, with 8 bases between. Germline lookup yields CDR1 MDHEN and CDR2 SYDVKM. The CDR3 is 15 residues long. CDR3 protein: CASSLPPSGANVLTF. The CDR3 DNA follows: TGTGCCAGCAGTCTCCCCCCCTCTGGGGCCAACGTCCTGACTTTC. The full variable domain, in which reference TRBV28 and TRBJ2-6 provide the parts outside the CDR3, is DVKVTQSSRYLVKRTGEKVFLECVQDMDHENMFWYRQDPGLGLRLIYFSYDVKMKEKGDIPEGYSVSREKKERFSLILESASTNQTSMYLCASSLPPSGANVLTFGAGSRLTVL.

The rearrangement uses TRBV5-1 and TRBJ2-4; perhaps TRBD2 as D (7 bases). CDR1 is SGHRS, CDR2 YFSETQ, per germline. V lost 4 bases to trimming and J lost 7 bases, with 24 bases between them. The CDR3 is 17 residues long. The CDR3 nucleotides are TGCGCCAGCAGCCCGGGGGGTGGGACACCTTTAGTGAACATTCAGTACTTC. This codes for CASSPGGGTPLVNIQYF.

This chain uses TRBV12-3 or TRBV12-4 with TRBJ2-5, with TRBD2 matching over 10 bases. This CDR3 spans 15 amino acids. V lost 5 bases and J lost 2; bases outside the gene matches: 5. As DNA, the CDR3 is TGTGCCAGCAGTCCAGGGACTAGCGCACAAGAGACCCAGTACTTC. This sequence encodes CASSPGTSAQETQYF.

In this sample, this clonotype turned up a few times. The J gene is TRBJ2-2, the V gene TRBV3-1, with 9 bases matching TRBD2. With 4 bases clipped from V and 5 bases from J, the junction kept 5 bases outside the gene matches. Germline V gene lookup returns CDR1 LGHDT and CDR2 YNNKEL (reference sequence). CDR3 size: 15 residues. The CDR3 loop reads CASSRSGSSTGELFF. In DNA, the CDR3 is TGTGCCAGCAGCCGTAGCGGGAGCTCTACCGGGGAGCTGTTTTTT.

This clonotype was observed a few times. CDR3 protein: CASSQSSDRNFSGANVLTF. The CDR3 coding sequence is TGCGCCAGCAGCCAAAGTTCCGACAGGAACTTCTCTGGGGCCAACGTCCTGACTTTC. The J gene is TRBJ2-6, the V gene TRBV4-3; tentative D call: TRBD1 (6 bases). Germline loops: CDR1 LGHNA, CDR2 YSLEER. This CDR3 has 19 residues. Trimming left V 2 bases short and J 0 bases short, with 17 bases between.

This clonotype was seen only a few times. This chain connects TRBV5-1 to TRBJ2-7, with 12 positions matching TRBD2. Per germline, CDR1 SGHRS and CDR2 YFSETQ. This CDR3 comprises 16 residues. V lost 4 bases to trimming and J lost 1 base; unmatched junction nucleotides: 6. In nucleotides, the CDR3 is TGCGCCAGCAGCGCAGGACTAGCGGGGCGATCCTACGAGCAGTACTTC. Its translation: CASSAGLAGRSYEQYF.

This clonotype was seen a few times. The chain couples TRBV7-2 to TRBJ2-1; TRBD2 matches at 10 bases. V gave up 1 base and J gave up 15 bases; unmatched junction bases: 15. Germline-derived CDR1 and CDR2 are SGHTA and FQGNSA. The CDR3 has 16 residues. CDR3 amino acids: CASSLGSWSSGGEGFF. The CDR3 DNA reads TGTGCCAGCAGCTTAGGGTCTTGGTCTAGCGGGGGCGAGGGGTTCTTC.

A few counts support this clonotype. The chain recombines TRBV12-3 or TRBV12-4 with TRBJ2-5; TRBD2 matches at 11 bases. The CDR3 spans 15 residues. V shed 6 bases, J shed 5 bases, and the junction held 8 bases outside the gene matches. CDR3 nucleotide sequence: TGTGCCAGCAGCCTTATCCGACTAGCGGGGGAGACCCAGTACTTC. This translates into CASSLIRLAGETQYF.

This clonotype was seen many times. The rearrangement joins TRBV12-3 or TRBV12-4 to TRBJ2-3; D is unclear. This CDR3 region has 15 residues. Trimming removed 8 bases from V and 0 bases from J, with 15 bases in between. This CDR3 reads CASGTSPGSTDTQYF. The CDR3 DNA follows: TGTGCCAGCGGAACCTCTCCGGGTAGCACAGATACGCAGTATTTT.

The CDR3, as DNA: TGTGCCAGCAGCACCACGGGGGTAAAAAACATTCAGTACTTC. Its protein is CASSTTGVKNIQYF. The chain joins TRBV28 to TRBJ2-4, with D perhaps TRBD2 (6 bases). CDR3 length: 14 amino acids. CDR1 is MDHEN and CDR2 is SYDVKM in the germline V gene. Trimming cost V 6 bases and J 4 bases, with 13 bases left between them.

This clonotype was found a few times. CDR3 in amino acids: CASSLDRGKNIQYF. The CDR3 coding sequence is TGTGCCAGCAGCTTGGACAGGGGCAAAAACATTCAGTACTTC. The chain combines TRBV7-2 with TRBJ2-4, with 9 bases identical to TRBD1. CDR1 and CDR2 (germline): SGHTA, FQGNSA. V lost 3 bases and J lost 3; bases outside the gene matches: 0. The CDR3 runs to 14 residues.